This T cell receptor (beta chain) was captured by sequencing in a study of cytomegalovirus exposure and HLA in healthy donors. Study findings and constraints: A later analysis by the authors found several of the most significant clusters apparently linked to common viral pathogens. In a later analysis, HLA-associated beta chains showed higher expansion and lower generation probabilities than comparable chains. With later analysis, a missense DCLRE1C variant became linked to TCR beta V- and J-gene trimming.

A remark on this clone: As yet, its antigen is unknown.

This PCR relied on a set of 60 Vbeta primers and 13 Jbeta primers. The assay was immunoSEQ multiplex PCR, and TCRdb's table has in-frame clones only and misses some. The sample has approximately 80,000 clones; around 70% are singletons. This CDR3 region has 14 residues. The germline V gene encodes CDR1 SEHNR and CDR2 FQNEAQ (reference sequence). V lost 0 bases to trimming and J lost 2 bases; unmatched junction nucleotides: 0. Sequenced: PBMCs. This receptor was taken from a woman aged 40 to 49 in good health and CMV-seropositive. The chain links TRBV7-9 to TRBJ2-5, with 7 bases aligning to TRBD1. The CDR3 DNA reads TGTGCCAGCAGCTTAGCGGGACAGCAAGAGACCCAGTACTTC. This sequence encodes CASSLAGQQETQYF.